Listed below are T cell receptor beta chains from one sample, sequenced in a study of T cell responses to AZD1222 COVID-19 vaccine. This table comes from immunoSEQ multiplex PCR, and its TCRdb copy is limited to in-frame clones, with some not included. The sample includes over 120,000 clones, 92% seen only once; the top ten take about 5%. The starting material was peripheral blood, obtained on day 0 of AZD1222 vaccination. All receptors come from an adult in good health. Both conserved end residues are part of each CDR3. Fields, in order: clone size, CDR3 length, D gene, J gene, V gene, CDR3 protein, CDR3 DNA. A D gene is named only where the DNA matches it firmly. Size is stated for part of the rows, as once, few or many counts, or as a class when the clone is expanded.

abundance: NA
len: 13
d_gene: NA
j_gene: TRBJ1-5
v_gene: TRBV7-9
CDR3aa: CASSWGDRPDTHF
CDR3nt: TGTGCCAGCAGCTGGGGTGACAGGCCAGACACGCATTTT

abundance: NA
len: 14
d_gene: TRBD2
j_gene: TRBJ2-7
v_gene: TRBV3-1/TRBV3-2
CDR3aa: CASSRGRADYEQYF
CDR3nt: TGTGCCAGCAGCCGCGGGAGGGCCGACTACGAGCAGTACTTC

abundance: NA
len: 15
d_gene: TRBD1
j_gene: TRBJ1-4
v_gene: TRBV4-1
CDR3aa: CASSPEPGQGEKLFF
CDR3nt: TGCGCCAGCAGTCCGGAACCGGGACAGGGTGAAAAACTGTTTTTT

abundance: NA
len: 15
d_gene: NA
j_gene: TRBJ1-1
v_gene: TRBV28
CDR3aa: CASSLGGYLNTEAFF
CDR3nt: TGTGCCAGCAGTTTGGGGGGATACCTCAACACTGAAGCTTTCTTT

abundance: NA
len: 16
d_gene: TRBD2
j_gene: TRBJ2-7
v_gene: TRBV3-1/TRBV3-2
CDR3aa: CASSQELAGGVDEQYF
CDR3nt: TGTGCCAGCAGCCAAGAGCTAGCGGGAGGTGTCGACGAGCAGTACTTC

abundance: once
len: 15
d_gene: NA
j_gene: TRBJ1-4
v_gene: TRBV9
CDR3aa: CASSTRRGEDEKLFF
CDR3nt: TGTGCCAGCAGCACGAGGCGGGGGGAGGACGAAAAACTGTTTTTT

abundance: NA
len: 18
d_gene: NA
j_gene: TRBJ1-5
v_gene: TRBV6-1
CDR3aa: CASSESDRSWYEDQPQHF
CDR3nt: TGTGCCAGCAGCGAAAGCGACAGGTCATGGTATGAGGATCAGCCCCAGCATTTT

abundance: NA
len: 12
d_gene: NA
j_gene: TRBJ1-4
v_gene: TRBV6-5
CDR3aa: CASSYDDEKLFF
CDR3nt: TGTGCCAGCAGTTACGATGATGAAAAACTGTTTTTT

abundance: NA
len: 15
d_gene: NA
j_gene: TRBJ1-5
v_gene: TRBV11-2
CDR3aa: CASSRDARGGQPQHF
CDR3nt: TGTGCCAGCAGCCGCGACGCCCGGGGCGGCCAGCCCCAGCATTTT

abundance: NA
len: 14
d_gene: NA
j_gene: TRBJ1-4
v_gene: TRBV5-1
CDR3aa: CASREGSSNEKLFF
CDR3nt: TGCGCCAGCAGGGAGGGGTCTAGTAATGAAAAACTGTTTTTT

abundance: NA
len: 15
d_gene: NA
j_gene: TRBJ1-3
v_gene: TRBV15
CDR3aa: CATSREGYSGNTIYF
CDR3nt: TGTGCCACCAGCAGAGAAGGTTACTCTGGAAACACCATATATTTT

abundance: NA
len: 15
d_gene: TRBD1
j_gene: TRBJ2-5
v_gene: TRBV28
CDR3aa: CASSLLRTGKETQYF
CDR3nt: TGTGCCAGCAGTTTATTGAGGACAGGAAAAGAGACCCAGTACTTC

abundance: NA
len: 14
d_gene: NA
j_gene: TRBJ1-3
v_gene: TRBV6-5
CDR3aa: CASRAAGSGNTIYF
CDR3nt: TGTGCCAGCAGGGCCGCAGGGAGTGGAAACACCATATATTTT

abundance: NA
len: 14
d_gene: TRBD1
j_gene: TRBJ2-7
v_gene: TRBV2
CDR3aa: CASSDRAGTGEQYF
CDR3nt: TGTGCCAGCAGCGACAGGGCAGGCACTGGCGAGCAGTACTTC

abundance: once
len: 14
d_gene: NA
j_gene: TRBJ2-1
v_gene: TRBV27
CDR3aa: CASSSGLTYNEQFF
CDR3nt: TGTGCCAGCAGTTCAGGACTAACCTACAATGAGCAGTTCTTC

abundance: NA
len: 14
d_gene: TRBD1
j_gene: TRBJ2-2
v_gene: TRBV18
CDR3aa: CASSLRGQTGELFF
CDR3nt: TGTGCCAGCTCCCTGAGGGGACAGACCGGGGAGCTGTTTTTT

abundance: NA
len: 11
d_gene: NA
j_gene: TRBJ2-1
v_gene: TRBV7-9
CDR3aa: CASSGGGEQFF
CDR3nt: TGTGCCAGCAGCGGAGGAGGTGAGCAGTTCTTC

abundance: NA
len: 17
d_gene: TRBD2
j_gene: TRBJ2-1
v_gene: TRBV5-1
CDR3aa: CASSLVPGLAGGVEQFF
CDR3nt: TGCGCCAGCAGCTTGGTGCCGGGACTAGCGGGAGGCGTTGAGCAGTTCTTC

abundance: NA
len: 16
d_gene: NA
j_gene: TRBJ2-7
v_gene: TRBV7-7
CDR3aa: CASSLAAGQLSYEQYF
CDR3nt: TGTGCTAGCAGCTTAGCGGCTGGGCAGCTCTCCTACGAGCAGTACTTC

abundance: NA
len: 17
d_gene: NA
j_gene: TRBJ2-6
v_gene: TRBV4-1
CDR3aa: CASSQVGLHVGANVLTF
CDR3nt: TGCGCCAGCAGCCAAGTGGGACTCCACGTTGGGGCCAACGTCCTGACTTTC

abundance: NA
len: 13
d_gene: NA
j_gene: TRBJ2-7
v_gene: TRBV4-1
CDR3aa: CASSQDTLYEQYF
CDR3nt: TGCGCCAGCAGCCAAGATACACTCTACGAGCAGTACTTC

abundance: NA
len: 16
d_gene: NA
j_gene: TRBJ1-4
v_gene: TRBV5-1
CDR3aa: CASSLEGGLSNEKLFF
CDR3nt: TGCGCCAGCAGCTTGGAGGGGGGGCTAAGTAATGAAAAACTGTTTTTT

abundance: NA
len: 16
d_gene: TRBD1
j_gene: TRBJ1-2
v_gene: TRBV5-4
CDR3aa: CASSLDGVQGYYGYTF
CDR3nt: TGTGCCAGCAGCTTGGATGGGGTACAGGGGTACTATGGCTACACCTTC

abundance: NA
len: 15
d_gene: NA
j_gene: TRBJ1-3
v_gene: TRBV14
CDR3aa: CASSRGHSSGNTIYF
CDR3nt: TGTGCCAGCAGTCGCGGACACAGCTCTGGAAACACCATATATTTT

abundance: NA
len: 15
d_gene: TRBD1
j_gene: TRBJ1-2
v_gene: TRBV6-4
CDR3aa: CASRETGTENYGYTF
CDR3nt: TGTGCCAGCAGAGAAACCGGGACAGAGAACTATGGCTACACCTTC

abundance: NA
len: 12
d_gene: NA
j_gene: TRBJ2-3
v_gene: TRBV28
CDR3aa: CASTSGTDTQYF
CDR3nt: TGTGCCAGCACTAGCGGCACAGATACGCAGTATTTT

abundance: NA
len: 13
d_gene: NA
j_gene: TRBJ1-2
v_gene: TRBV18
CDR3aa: CASSPYTAAGYTF
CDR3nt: TGTGCCAGCTCACCCTATACCGCGGCGGGCTACACCTTC

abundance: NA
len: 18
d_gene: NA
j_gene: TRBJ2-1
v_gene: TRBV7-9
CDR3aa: CASSLSVLSGLNYNEQFF
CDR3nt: TGTGCCAGCAGCTTATCTGTCTTGTCAGGCCTAAACTACAATGAGCAGTTCTTC

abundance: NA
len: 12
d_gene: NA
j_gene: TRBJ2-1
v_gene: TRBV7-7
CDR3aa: CASSPDRGEQFF
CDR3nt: TGTGCTAGCAGCCCTGATAGGGGGGAGCAGTTCTTC

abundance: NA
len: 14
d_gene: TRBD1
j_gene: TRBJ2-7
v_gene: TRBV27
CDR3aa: CASSRKGAGYEQYF
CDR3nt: TGTGCCAGCAGTCGTAAGGGGGCTGGCTACGAGCAGTACTTC

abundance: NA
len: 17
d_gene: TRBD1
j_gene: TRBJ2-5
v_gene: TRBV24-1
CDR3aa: CAASPGTGGWEEETQYF
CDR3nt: TGTGCCGCAAGTCCCGGGACAGGGGGTTGGGAGGAAGAGACCCAGTACTTC

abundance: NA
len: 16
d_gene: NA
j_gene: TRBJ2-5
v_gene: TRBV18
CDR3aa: CASSPGLWGAQETQYF
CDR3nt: TGTGCCAGCTCACCCGGCTTGTGGGGGGCCCAAGAGACCCAGTACTTC

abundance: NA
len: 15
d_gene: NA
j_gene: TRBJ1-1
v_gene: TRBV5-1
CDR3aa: CASSLEGGGNTEAFF
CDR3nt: TGCGCCAGCAGCTTGGAAGGGGGAGGCAACACTGAAGCTTTCTTT

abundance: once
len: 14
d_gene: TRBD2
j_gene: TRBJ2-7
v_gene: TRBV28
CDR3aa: CASRGTSGSYEQYF
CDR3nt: TGTGCCAGCAGGGGGACTAGCGGGAGCTACGAGCAGTACTTC

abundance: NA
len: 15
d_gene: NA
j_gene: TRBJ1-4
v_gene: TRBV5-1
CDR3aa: CASSLSGATNEKLFF
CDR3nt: TGCGCCAGCAGCTTGTCGGGGGCAACTAATGAAAAACTGTTTTTT

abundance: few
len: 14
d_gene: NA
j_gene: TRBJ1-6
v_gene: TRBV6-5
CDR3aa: CASSLTVYNSPLHF
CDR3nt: TGTGCCAGCAGTCTTACAGTGTATAATTCACCCCTCCACTTT

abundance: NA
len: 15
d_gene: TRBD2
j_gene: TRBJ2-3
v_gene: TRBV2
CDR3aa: CASSGGLAATDTQYF
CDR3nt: TGTGCCAGCAGTGGAGGACTAGCGGCCACAGATACGCAGTATTTT

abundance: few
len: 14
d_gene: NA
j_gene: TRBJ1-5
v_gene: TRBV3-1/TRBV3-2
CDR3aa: CASSQGDTRQPQHF
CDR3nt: TGTGCCAGCAGCCAAGGGGACACGCGTCAGCCCCAGCATTTT

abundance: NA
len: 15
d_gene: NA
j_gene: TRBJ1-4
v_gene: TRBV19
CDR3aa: CASAPVRRTNEKLFF
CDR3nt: TGTGCCAGTGCCCCTGTGAGGCGGACTAATGAAAAACTGTTTTTT

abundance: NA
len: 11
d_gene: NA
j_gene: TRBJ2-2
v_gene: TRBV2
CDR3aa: CASSDIWELFF
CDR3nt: TGTGCCAGCAGTGACATTTGGGAGCTGTTTTTT

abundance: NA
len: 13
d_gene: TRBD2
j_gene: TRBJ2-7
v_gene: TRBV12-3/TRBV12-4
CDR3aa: CASKLAGGGEQYF
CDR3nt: TGTGCCAGCAAACTAGCGGGGGGCGGAGAGCAGTACTTC

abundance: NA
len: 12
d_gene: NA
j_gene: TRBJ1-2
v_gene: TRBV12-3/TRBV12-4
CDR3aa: CASSPGLDRYTF
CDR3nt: TGTGCCAGCAGTCCCGGTCTGGATCGCTACACCTTC

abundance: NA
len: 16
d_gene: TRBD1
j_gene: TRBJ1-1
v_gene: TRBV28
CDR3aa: CASSLPPGQANTEAFF
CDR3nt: TGTGCCAGCAGTTTACCCCCCGGACAGGCAAACACTGAAGCTTTCTTT

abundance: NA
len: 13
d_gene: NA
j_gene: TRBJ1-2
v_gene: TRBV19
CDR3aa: CASSISRERGYTF
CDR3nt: TGTGCCAGTAGTATATCACGGGAAAGAGGCTACACCTTC